The present T cell receptor beta chain was sequenced within a study of blood T cell repertoires in COVID-19. Seattle patients were enrolled while actively infected and followed longitudinally. In the original processing: Amplification of reference gene primers provided the estimated nucleated cell counts. Measured with immunoSEQ multiplex PCR; TCRdb has only the in-frame clones, and not every one. Clone size and V and J calls were adopted from that table, with D and trimming inferred from the DNA. Of about 350,000 clones listed, about 90% are singletons. The CDR3 sequence is 16 residues long. The V end lost 0 bases, the J end lost 2 bases, and 8 bases lay between the germline ends. From germline, CDR1 is LGHNA and CDR2 YNFKEQ.

The chain uses TRBV4-2 and TRBJ2-6; possible D gene TRBD2, 5 bases. This TCR was sampled from a woman aged 70-85 years with COVID-19, enrolled during active disease. The specimen sequenced was peripheral blood. Here the CDR3 DNA reads TGTGCCAGCAGCCAAGAACCCGGGGCTGGGGCCAACGTCCTGACTTTC. It codes for CASSQEPGAGANVLTF.